This TCR beta chain was sequenced for a study of cytomegalovirus exposure and HLA in healthy donors. Concerning this clone itself: As yet, its antigen is unknown.

V shed 3 bases, J shed 7 bases, and the junction held 3 bases outside the gene matches. The length of the CDR3 is 13 residues. Germline-derived CDR1 and CDR2 are LNHDA and SQIVND (reference sequence). Study-wide points: Later on, an analysis found that several of the most significant clusters appeared to be linked to common viral pathogens, which included parvovirus B19.

Researchers ran the PCR with 60 Vbeta and 13 Jbeta primers. The protocol was immunoSEQ multiplex PCR, while the TCRdb copy is restricted to in-frame clones and leaves out a portion. This table has 100,000 to 150,000 clones, about 83% appearing once. The TCR was taken from a woman under 40 in good health and CMV-seronegative. The rearrangement joins TRBV19 to TRBJ2-5; 9 nucleotides align to TRBD2. Specimen: PBMCs. CDR3 loop: CASSMAAGGTQYF. DNA of the CDR3: TGTGCCAGTAGTATGGCAGCGGGAGGGACCCAGTACTTC.